Presented here are 7 T cell receptor beta chains from one specimen sequenced in a study of T-cell reconstitution after alpha-beta-depleted transplantation in children. This sample's TCRbeta library carried unique molecular identifier barcodes. TCRdb re-called the PCR reads with MiXCR, one entry per CDR3 protein. The data show roughly 490,000 distinct CDR3 sequences, about an eighth seen once. The material sequenced was PBMCs, mostly from graft donor cells, taken 180 days after TCRalphabeta/CD19-depleted stem cell transplant. The source is a female patient under 10 years old who had a stem cell transplant for aplastic anemia, so the T cells may come from the graft donor.

This clonotype was seen repeatedly, ten times or more. V and J are TRBV14 and TRBJ1-2; 8 bases are shared with TRBD1. J lost 4 bases, V lost 1 base, and 5 bases had no gene match. The CDR3 extends over 15 amino acids. CDR1 and CDR2 (germline): SGHDN, FVKESK. The CDR3: CASSQAGTGGYGYTF. DNA of the CDR3: TGTGCCAGCAGCCAAGCAGGGACAGGAGGCTATGGCTACACCTTC.

The chain couples TRBV18 to TRBJ1-2, with D maybe TRBD1 (5 bases). From germline, CDR1 is KGHSH and CDR2 LQKENI. CDR3 length: 15 amino acids. V dropped 3 bases and J dropped 3 bases, with 14 bases sitting between them. CDR3 bases: TGTGCCAGCTCACCTAGCCAGGGAAACGACTATGGCTACACCTTC. Translating gives CASSPSQGNDYGYTF.

This clonotype was found a few times. The chain employs TRBV29-1 and TRBJ1-2, with D unclear. The germline V gene encodes CDR1 SQVTM and CDR2 ANQGSEA. This CDR3 has 13 residues. V was clipped by 1 base and J by 6 bases, with 12 bases between them. CDR3 coding DNA: TGCAGCGTTGAAGGTCCCGTGGTTGATGGCTACACCTTC. Residues: CSVEGPVVDGYTF.

As concerns this clonotype: A much more abundant neighbour one base away suggests this may be a read error. The J gene is TRBJ1-1, the V gene TRBV14, with TRBD1 identical over 7 bases. Germline V CDR1 and CDR2: SGHDN, FVKESK. This CDR3 spans 13 amino acids. V shed 2 bases and J 5 bases; nucleotides not matched to a gene: 2. The DNA for the CDR3 is TGTGCCAGCAGCCAACAGGGGGGGACTGAAGCTTTCTTT. It specifies CASSQQGGTEAFF.

V usage is TRBV12-3 or TRBV12-4 and J usage is TRBJ1-1; D is unclear. CDR3 length: 15 amino acids. Between the trimmed V and J ends, which lost 3 bases and 5 bases, there was a span of 16 bases. DNA for the CDR3: TGTGCCAGCAGTTTCCCCGGGGATCCGGGTACTGAAGCTTTCTTT. It specifies CASSFPGDPGTEAFF.

There are many counts of this clonotype. The chain joins TRBV20-1 to TRBJ2-7; D unclear. V was cut by 2 bases and J by 2 bases, with 10 bases left in between. Germline CDR1 reads DFQATT; CDR2 reads SNEGSKA (reference sequence). This CDR3 spans 13 amino acids. For the CDR3, the DNA is TGCAGTGCTAGATTAACAGTTCCCTACGAGCAGTACTTC. Translation: CSARLTVPYEQYF.

This clonotype was seen a few times. The chain has TRBV24-1 and TRBJ2-1, with 11 positions matching TRBD2. This CDR3 has 22 amino acids. V lost 3 bases, J lost 0 bases, and 18 bases stayed unmatched. The germline CDR1 and CDR2 sequences are KGHDR and SFDVKD. CDR3 region: CATSDPSPSSGGFPSSYNEQFF. CDR3 DNA: TGTGCCACCAGTGATCCCTCCCCCTCTAGCGGGGGGTTCCCGAGCTCCTACAATGAGCAGTTCTTC.